The 8 T cell receptor beta chains given below trace back to one sample, sequenced in a study of T cell responses to AZD1222 COVID-19 vaccine. The method was immunoSEQ multiplex PCR; TCRdb's version includes in-frame clones alone and lacks a portion of them. The sample includes under 70,000 clones, 88% of them seen just once. The sample here was peripheral blood, taken on day 0 of AZD1222 vaccination. Receptors were obtained from an adult in good health.

The rearrangement uses TRBV9 and TRBJ2-7, with 7 nucleotides matching TRBD1. The CDR3 consists of 15 residues. Germline CDR1 and CDR2: SGDLS and YYNGEE. With 4 bases clipped from V and 1 base from J, the junction kept 8 bases outside the gene matches. The CDR3 bases are TGTGCCAGCAGCCGAGACAGGGTGGGATCCTACGAGCAGTACTTC. Amino acids: CASSRDRVGSYEQYF.

The rearrangement uses TRBV19 and TRBJ2-5; D is unclear. This CDR3 spans 10 amino acids. Germline V gene sequence: CDR1 LNHDA, CDR2 SQIVND (reference sequence). V dropped 8 bases and J dropped 5 bases, with 6 bases sitting between them. The CDR3 DNA reads TGTGCCAGTGGGCGGGAGACCCAGTACTTC. It yields the protein CASGRETQYF.

The chain combines TRBV18 with TRBJ1-3; D is ambiguous. Trimming stripped 2 bases from V and 2 bases from J, with 16 bases between. This CDR3 has 17 amino acids. The V gene's germline CDR1 is KGHSH and CDR2 LQKENI. CDR3 sequence: CASSPNLGSRAGNTIYF. The CDR3 nucleotides are TGTGCCAGCTCACCAAATCTCGGCAGCCGAGCTGGAAACACCATATATTTT.

This clone is a singleton in its sample. CDR3 residues: CASSVGDRFYNEQFF. The CDR3, as DNA: TGTGCCAGCAGCGTAGGGGACAGGTTCTACAATGAGCAGTTCTTC. The genes are TRBV9 and TRBJ2-1; TRBD1 matches at 8 bases. After removal of 0 bases from V and 3 bases from J, the junction contained 2 bases not matched to a gene. Germline V gives CDR1 SGDLS, CDR2 YYNGEE. This CDR3 region has 15 residues.

The chain's CDR3 is CASSLYYEQYF. CDR3 DNA sequence: TGTGCCAGCAGCCTCTACTACGAGCAGTACTTC. The chain carries TRBV5-4 and TRBJ2-7, with D unresolved. The CDR3 spans 11 residues. V was cut by 4 bases and J by 3 bases, with 5 bases left in between. CDR1 and CDR2 from the germline V gene are SGHNT and YYREEE (reference sequence).

This clone is a singleton in its sample. The V gene is TRBV4-2, the J gene TRBJ2-1, with D maybe TRBD1 (6 bases). CDR3 length: 16 residues. The V and J ends lost 5 bases and 6 bases respectively, with 20 bases between them. Per germline, CDR1 LGHNA and CDR2 YNFKEQ. The CDR3 reads CASSLTPGHTPNEQFF. CDR3 coding DNA: TGTGCCAGCAGCTTAACTCCGGGACATACACCCAATGAGCAGTTCTTC.

The CDR3 coding sequence is TGTGCCAGTAGTATCGAACAGGGGGCAACGTTCTACTATGGCAATCAGCCCCAGCATTTT. It specifies CASSIEQGATFYYGNQPQHF. V gene TRBV19 combines with J gene TRBJ1-5, with 9 bases aligning to TRBD1. V shed 3 bases and J 2 bases; nucleotides not matched to a gene: 17. CDR1 and CDR2 (germline): LNHDA, SQIVND (reference sequence). The CDR3 contains 20 residues.

The chain employs TRBV9 and TRBJ2-1, with 10 bases fitting TRBD2. Germline V gene lookup returns CDR1 SGDLS and CDR2 YYNGEE. The CDR3 is made up of 17 amino acids. Trimming cost V 0 bases and J 0 bases; bases outside gene matches: 3. DNA of the CDR3: TGTGCCAGCAGCGTAGCCCCTAGCGGGAGCTCCTACAATGAGCAGTTCTTC. Its translation: CASSVAPSGSSYNEQFF.